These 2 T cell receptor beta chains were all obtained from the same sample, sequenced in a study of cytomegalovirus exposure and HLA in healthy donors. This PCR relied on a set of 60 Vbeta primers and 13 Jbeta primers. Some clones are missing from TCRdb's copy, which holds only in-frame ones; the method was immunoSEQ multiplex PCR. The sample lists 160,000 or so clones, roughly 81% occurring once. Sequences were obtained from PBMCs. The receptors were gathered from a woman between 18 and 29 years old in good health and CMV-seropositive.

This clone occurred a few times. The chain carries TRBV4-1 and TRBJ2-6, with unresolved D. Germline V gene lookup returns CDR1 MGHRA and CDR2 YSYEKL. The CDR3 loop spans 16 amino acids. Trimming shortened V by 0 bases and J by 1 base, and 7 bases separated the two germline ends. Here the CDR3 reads CASSQDQASGANVLTF. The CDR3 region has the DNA TGCGCCAGCAGCCAAGATCAAGCTTCTGGGGCCAACGTCCTGACTTTC.

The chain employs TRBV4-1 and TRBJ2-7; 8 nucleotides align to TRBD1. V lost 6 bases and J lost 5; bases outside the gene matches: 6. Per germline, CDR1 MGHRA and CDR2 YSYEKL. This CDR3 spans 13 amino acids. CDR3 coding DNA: TGCGCCAGCAGTCAGGACAGGGAGGACGAGCAGTACTTC. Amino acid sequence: CASSQDREDEQYF.